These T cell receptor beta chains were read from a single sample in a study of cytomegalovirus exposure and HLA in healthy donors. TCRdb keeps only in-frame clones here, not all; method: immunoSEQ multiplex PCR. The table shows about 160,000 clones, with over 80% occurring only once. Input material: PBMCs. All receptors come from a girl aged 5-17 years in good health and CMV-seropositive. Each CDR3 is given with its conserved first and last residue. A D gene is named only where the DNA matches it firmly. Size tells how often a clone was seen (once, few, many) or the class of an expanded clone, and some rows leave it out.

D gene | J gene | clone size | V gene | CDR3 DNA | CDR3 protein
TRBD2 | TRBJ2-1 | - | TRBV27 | TGTGCCAGCAGTACCCTACTAGCGGGGGGGTACAATGAGCAGTTCTTC | CASSTLLAGGYNEQFF
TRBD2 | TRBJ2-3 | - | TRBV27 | TGTGCCAGCAGTCTGGGACTAGCGGGAGCTGCAGATACGCAGTATTTT | CASSLGLAGAADTQYF
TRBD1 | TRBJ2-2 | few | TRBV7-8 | TGTGCCAGCAGCTCGACAGGGGGCGACGGGGAGCTGTTTTTT | CASSSTGGDGELFF
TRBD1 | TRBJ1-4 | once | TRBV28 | TGTGCCAGCAGTCTGGCAGGGGGCTGGAATGAAAAACTGTTTTTT | CASSLAGGWNEKLFF
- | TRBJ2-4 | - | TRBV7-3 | TGTGCCAGCAGCTTAGACAGTAGCCTAGCCAAAAACATTCAGTACTTC | CASSLDSSLAKNIQYF
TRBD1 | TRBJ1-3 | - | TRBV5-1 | TGCGCCAGCAGCCCGAACCCCGGGACAGCCTCTGGAAACACCATATATTTT | CASSPNPGTASGNTIYF
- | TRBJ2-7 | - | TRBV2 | TGTGCCAGCAGTTTCGACAGGACCTACGAGCAGTACTTC | CASSFDRTYEQYF
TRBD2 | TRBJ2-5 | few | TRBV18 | TGTGCCAGCCGAACGGCGGGAGAAGAGACCCAGTACTTC | CASRTAGEETQYF
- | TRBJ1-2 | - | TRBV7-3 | TGTGCCAGCAGCTTAAGGGGGGGCGGTGGCTACACCTTC | CASSLRGGGGYTF
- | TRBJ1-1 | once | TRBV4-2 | TGTGCCAGCAGCCAAGTAAAGGGAGGGGACACTGAAGCTTTCTTT | CASSQVKGGDTEAFF